Each of the 30 T cell receptor beta chains below was sequenced from the same sample in a study of T cell clonality in common variable immunodeficiency. This table comes from immunoSEQ multiplex PCR, and its TCRdb copy is limited to in-frame clones, with some not included. The sample contains approximately 58,000 clones, none of them singletons. Sequenced input: peripheral blood mononuclear cells. The receptors stem from a person aged 18 to 70 in good health.

This clone turned up a few times. From the germline J gene comes the end of the CDR3, since the read stops 3 residues before it. The chain recombines TRBV5-6 with TRBJ2-7; the D gene is possibly TRBD1 (6 bases). The germline V gene encodes CDR1 SGHDT and CDR2 YYEEEE. Trimming removed 0 bases from V and 6 bases from J, with 7 bases in between. The CDR3 extends over 12 amino acids. The part of the CDR3 DNA that was read is TGTGCCAGCAGCTTGGTAGGGGGCGAG. It codes for CASSLVGGE. The full-length CDR3 reads as CASSLVGGEQYF.

This clone was recorded many times. The read gets to within 3 residues of the CDR3 end, and the germline J gene fills in the rest. The rearrangement uses TRBV7-8 and TRBJ2-3, with 8 bases that match TRBD2. V shed 5 bases, J shed 3 bases, and the junction held 4 bases outside the gene matches. This CDR3 region has 14 residues. In germline, CDR1 is SGHVS, CDR2 FQNEAQ. The CDR3 here is CASSTSGRTDTQYF. The part of the CDR3 DNA that was read is TGTGCCAGCAGCACGAGCGGGAGAACAGATACG.

There are many counts of this clone. CDR3 sequence: CASSSTSGSVEQFF. The CDR3 bases that were read are TGCGCCAGCAGCAGTACTAGCGGGAGCGTTGAG. The chain recombines TRBV10-1 with TRBJ2-1; TRBD2 aligns across 11 bases. The CDR3 goes on 3 residues after the read ends, and that part is filled in from the germline J gene. The CDR3 consists of 14 residues. Germline V gene lookup returns CDR1 WNHNN and CDR2 SYGVQD (reference sequence). Trimming removed 6 bases from V and 9 bases from J; junction bases left unmatched: 7.

There are many counts of this clone. The read terminates 3 residues ahead of where the CDR3 ends, so the germline J gene completes it. The gene calls are TRBV29-1 and TRBJ2-3; a weak D match, TRBD2 (6 bases). CDR1 SQVTM and CDR2 ANQGSEA come from the germline V gene. V lost 4 bases and J 6 bases, leaving 11 bases between the germline ends. This CDR3 is built from 12 residues. Incomplete CDR3 DNA: TGCAGCGTTGTAGGAGGGGTTGATACG. This translates into CSVVGGVDT. The whole CDR3 region reads CSVVGGVDTQYF.

This clone was recorded at least ten times. The read gets to within 3 residues of the CDR3 end, and the germline J gene fills in the rest. V usage is TRBV30 and J usage is TRBJ2-1, with 7 bases matching TRBD1. The CDR3 has 12 amino acids. Germline-derived CDR1 and CDR2 are GTSNPN and SVGIG (reference sequence). V lost 7 bases to trimming and J lost 8 bases; unmatched junction nucleotides: 8. CDR3 sequence reads: CASSTGIYEQFF. The sequenced CDR3 bases are TGTGCCTCCTCGACAGGGATTTATGAG.

This clone was counted a few times. The observed sequence ends 3 residues before the CDR3 terminus, with the missing tail filled in from the germline J gene. This chain joins TRBV19 and TRBJ2-3; D possibly matches TRBD1 or TRBD2 (6 bases each). Germline V gene sequence: CDR1 LNHDA, CDR2 SQIVND (reference sequence). The length of the CDR3 is 15 residues. This CDR3 reads CASSIGGTIWQPQYF. The sequenced part of the CDR3 DNA is TGTGCCAGTAGTATAGGCGGGACAATTTGGCAGCCG.

This clone was recorded at least ten times. With the read ending 3 residues before the CDR3 end, the germline J gene is used to fill in that end. The chain couples TRBV7-3 to TRBJ2-1; maybe TRBD1 (6 bases). Germline V lookup: CDR1 SGHTA, CDR2 FQGTGA. Trimming stripped 5 bases from V and 4 bases from J, with 9 bases between. This CDR3 is built from 13 residues. Incomplete CDR3 DNA: TGTGCCAGCAGCCATGACAGGTACAATGAG. Amino acids: CASSHDRYNE. From start to end, the CDR3 is CASSHDRYNEQFF.

This clone was recorded at least ten times. The observed sequence ends 3 residues before the CDR3 terminus, with the missing tail filled in from the germline J gene. The chain employs TRBV5-1 and TRBJ2-3, with a weak D call TRBD1 (6 bases). V was clipped by 4 bases and J by 2 bases, with 14 bases between them. The germline V gene encodes CDR1 SGHRS and CDR2 YFSETQ. This CDR3 has 15 amino acids. CDR3 bases read: TGCGCCAGCAGCCCTCGGGGACACCTCACAGATACG. Its translation is CASSPRGHLTDT. The whole CDR3 protein is CASSPRGHLTDTQYF.

This clone came up many times. The read gets to within 3 residues of the CDR3 end, and the germline J gene fills in the rest. The V and J genes are TRBV20-1 and TRBJ1-5; possibly TRBD1 for D (6 bases). Germline V CDR1 and CDR2: DFQATT, SNEGSKA (reference sequence). The CDR3 spans 13 residues. Deletions cut 6 bases from V and 6 bases from J, with 15 bases between. The CDR3 DNA, read in part, is TGCAGTGCCCCTCTAAGGGGGGGTCAGCCC. Residues: CSAPLRGGQP. The full CDR3 reads CSAPLRGGQPQHF.

This clone was seen ten or more times. The CDR3 reads CASSLGAGLSYEQYF. The sequenced CDR3 bases are TGTGCCAGCAGCTTAGGGGCGGGCCTCTCCTACGAG. V gene TRBV11-3 combines with J gene TRBJ2-7; a possible D gene is TRBD2 (5 bases). The read is 3 residues too short to cover the CDR3 end, so that end is filled in from the germline J gene. Looked up from germline, CDR1 is SGHNT and CDR2 is YENEEA. Trimming took 1 base from V and 0 from J, leaving 10 bases between them. This CDR3 comprises 15 residues.

A few counts support this clone. The sequenced fragment ends 3 residues before the CDR3 boundary, so the rest is inferred from the germline J gene. The rearrangement uses TRBV7-7 and TRBJ2-7; 10 bases agree with TRBD1. The V and J ends lost 1 base and 2 bases, in that order; junction bases with no gene match: 2. This CDR3 has 15 amino acids. CDR1 SSHAT and CDR2 FNYEAQ come from the germline V gene (reference sequence). CDR3 in amino acids: CASSLGGQGTYEQYF. Incomplete CDR3 DNA: TGTGCCAGCAGCTTAGGGGGACAGGGGACCTACGAG.

This clone has at least ten counts. The read comes to an end 3 residues before the CDR3 does, leaving the germline J gene to fill in the end. The chain uses TRBV19 and TRBJ2-1, with 9 nucleotides matching TRBD2. V lost 9 bases, J lost 0 bases, and 9 bases stayed unmatched. Per the germline V gene, CDR1 is LNHDA and CDR2 is SQIVND (reference sequence). The CDR3 is 16 amino acids. CDR3 in amino acids: CASKTSGPSSYNEQFF. Incomplete CDR3 DNA: TGTGCCAGCAAAACTAGCGGGCCGAGCTCCTACAATGAG.

This clone was counted at least ten times. The read stops 3 residues short of the end of the CDR3; the missing end is completed from the germline J gene. V usage is TRBV7-2 and J usage is TRBJ2-1; possibly TRBD2 for D (6 bases). The V and J ends lost 1 base and 6 bases respectively, with 13 bases between them. Germline V lookup: CDR1 SGHTA, CDR2 FQGNSA. This CDR3 comprises 15 residues. The DNA read from the CDR3 is TGTGCCAGCAGCTTAGTCGACGGGACTTTCAATGAG. It codes for CASSLVDGTFNE. The whole CDR3 reads CASSLVDGTFNEQFF. The whole variable domain, filled in from reference TRBV7-2 and TRBJ2-1, reads GAGVSQSPSNKVTEKGKDVELRCDPISGHTALYWYRQSLGQGLEFLIYFQGNSAPDKSGLPSDRFSAERTGGSVSTLTIQRTQQEDSAVYLCASSLVDGTFNEQFFGPGTRLTVL.

This clone was found many times. Coverage ceases 3 residues before the CDR3 finishes, and the germline J gene fills in the end. The chain recombines TRBV20-1 with TRBJ2-1; TRBD2 aligns across 11 bases. CDR1 and CDR2 from the germline V gene are DFQATT and SNEGSKA (reference sequence). This CDR3 is built from 15 residues. The V segment lost 6 bases and the J segment 8 bases; nucleotides outside the gene matches: 12. The CDR3 sequence: CSATPTSGKVDEQFF. The part of the CDR3 DNA that was read is TGCAGTGCAACCCCGACTAGCGGGAAGGTCGATGAG.

This clone was recorded at least ten times. The CDR3 end falls 3 residues outside the read, so it is completed with the germline J gene. The chain joins TRBV5-1 to TRBJ1-1, with D uncertain. V was pared by 1 base and J by 2 bases, with 3 bases between. This CDR3 is built from 12 residues. CDR1 and CDR2 from the germline V gene are SGHRS and YFSETQ. Here the CDR3 reads CASSLTNTEAFF. The part of the CDR3 DNA that was read is TGCGCCAGCAGCTTGACAAACACTGAA.

This clone was observed at least ten times. The read comes to an end 3 residues before the CDR3 does, leaving the germline J gene to fill in the end. This chain joins TRBV20-1 and TRBJ2-5, with 9 nucleotides matching TRBD2. V shed 1 base and J 5 bases; nucleotides not matched to a gene: 8. CDR1 is DFQATT and CDR2 is SNEGSKA in the germline V gene (reference sequence). The CDR3 sequence is 15 residues long. The CDR3 loop is CSARGPIAGEETQYF. The DNA read from the CDR3 is TGCAGTGCTAGAGGGCCGATAGCGGGAGAGGAGACC.

This clone has ten or more counts. The read finishes 3 residues shy of the CDR3 end, and the germline J gene is used to complete it. The gene calls are TRBV18 and TRBJ2-1, with a possible D match to TRBD2 (6 bases). Trimming shortened V by 4 bases and J by 5 bases, and 9 bases separated the two germline ends. The CDR3 runs to 13 residues. Germline loops: CDR1 KGHSH, CDR2 LQKENI. The sequenced CDR3 bases are TGTGCCAGCTCACTAGCGGCCGACAATGAG. Protein: CASSLAADNE. The CDR3 in full is CASSLAADNEQFF.

Remarks on this clone: The read terminates 3 residues ahead of where the CDR3 ends, so the germline J gene completes it. The chain carries TRBV19 and TRBJ2-7; D not certain. The CDR3 runs to 12 residues. Per germline, CDR1 LNHDA and CDR2 SQIVND (reference sequence). V lost 3 bases and J lost 5, with 8 bases in between. CDR3 loop: CASSIAKNEQYF. The part of the CDR3 DNA that was read is TGTGCCAGTAGTATCGCTAAAAACGAG. The variable domain in full, completed from reference TRBV19 and TRBJ2-7, reads DGGITQSPKYLFRKEGQNVTLSCEQNLNHDAMYWYRQDPGQGLRLIYYSQIVNDFQKGDIAEGYSVSREKKESFPLTVTSAQKNPTAFYLCASSIAKNEQYFGPGTRLTVT.

Notes on this clone: The read stops 3 residues short of the end of the CDR3; the missing end is completed from the germline J gene. The sample contains more than one DNA sequence encoding this CDR3. The chain carries TRBV20-1 and TRBJ2-7, with 12 bases that match TRBD2. The CDR3 totals 14 residues. V was pared by 4 bases and J by 3 bases, with 4 bases of the junction left unmatched. The V gene's germline CDR1 is DFQATT and CDR2 SNEGSKA (reference sequence). CDR3 loop: CSAIGTSGLYEQYF. The sequenced CDR3 bases are TGCAGTGCTATTGGGACTAGCGGGCTCTACGAG.

This clone was counted many times. The read gets to within 3 residues of the CDR3 end, and the germline J gene fills in the rest. The rearrangement uses TRBV12-3 or TRBV12-4 and TRBJ2-3, with 10 nucleotides matching TRBD2. The CDR3 is 14 amino acids. V gave up 6 bases and J gave up 2 bases; unmatched junction bases: 2. CDR3 bases read: TGTGCCAGCAGACTAGCGGGATACACAGATACG. It encodes CASRLAGYTDT. The CDR3 in its entirety is CASRLAGYTDTQYF.

This clone was counted only a few times. Read sequence stops 3 residues before the CDR3 end, and the germline J gene provides the missing end. The V call is TRBV6-1, the J call TRBJ1-6; TRBD1 aligns across 9 bases. V lost 3 bases, J lost 9 bases, and 9 bases stayed unmatched. CDR3 length: 16 residues. Germline-derived CDR1 and CDR2 are MNHNS and SASEGT. The sequenced part of the CDR3 DNA is TGTGCCAGCAGTGAGTTGGACAGGGGATTCGGTTCACCC. Translated: CASSELDRGFGSP. The full CDR3 is CASSELDRGFGSPLHF.

This clone was found many times. The read ends 3 residues early relative to the CDR3; the germline J gene fills the gap. V and J are TRBV20-1 and TRBJ2-1; the match to TRBD2 covers 14 bases. The CDR3 sequence is 18 residues long. Trimming took 5 bases from V and 3 from J; bases not matched to a gene: 12. The germline V gene has CDR1 DFQATT and CDR2 SNEGSKA (reference sequence). The DNA read from the CDR3 is TGCAGTGCTTCCCTCCCGGGACTAGCGGGAGTGGGCTACAATGAG. Its protein product is CSASLPGLAGVGYNE. The CDR3, in full, reads CSASLPGLAGVGYNEQFF.

The covered CDR3 bases are TGTGCCAGCTCACAACAGGGGACGTTACACGAG. This gives the protein CASSQQGTLHE. The whole CDR3 sequence is CASSQQGTLHEQYF. The rearrangement joins TRBV18 to TRBJ2-7, with 7 nucleotides matching TRBD1. The CDR3 extends 3 residues past the end of the read, so its final part is completed from the germline J gene. Germline values: CDR1 KGHSH, CDR2 LQKENI. The CDR3 is 14 amino acids. V was pared by 4 bases and J by 5 bases, with 8 bases of the junction left unmatched.

In its sample, this clone was seen many times. The read comes to an end 3 residues before the CDR3 does, leaving the germline J gene to fill in the end. The chain links TRBV19 to TRBJ1-1, with TRBD1 as a possible D gene (5 bases). This CDR3 has 17 residues. Trimming removed 7 bases at V and 4 bases at J, with 25 bases between. Germline V gene lookup returns CDR1 LNHDA and CDR2 SQIVND (reference sequence). The CDR3 sequence: CASKTTGHIIGSTEAFF. The part of the CDR3 DNA that was read is TGTGCCAGTAAAACCACCGGACATATCATCGGGAGCACTGAA.

This clone appeared many times. The CDR3 is cut off 3 residues early in the read; its end comes from the germline J gene. The chain carries TRBV7-2 and TRBJ1-2; a weak D match, TRBD1 (5 bases). The CDR3 contains 13 residues. Trimming removed 5 bases at V and 3 bases at J, with 10 bases between. The germline V gene has CDR1 SGHTA and CDR2 FQGNSA. Incomplete CDR3 DNA: TGTGCCAGCAGCCCCACAGGAGACTATGGC. As protein: CASSPTGDYG. In full, the CDR3 reads CASSPTGDYGYTF.

This clone was observed at least ten times. Read sequence stops 3 residues before the CDR3 end, and the germline J gene provides the missing end. V gene TRBV4-2 combines with J gene TRBJ2-4; 10 bases line up with TRBD2. The CDR3 has 19 amino acids. The J segment lost 0 bases and the V segment lost 0 bases, leaving 8 bases of the junction unmatched. Germline V lookup: CDR1 LGHNA, CDR2 YNFKEQ. Incomplete CDR3 DNA: TGTGCCAGCAGCCAAGAGTCTAGCGGGGGCCAACTAGCCAAAAACATT. It yields the protein CASSQESSGGQLAKNI. The CDR3 in full is CASSQESSGGQLAKNIQYF.

This clone came up many times. The read ends 3 residues shy of where the CDR3 ends; the end is completed using the germline J gene. The chain combines TRBV4-1 with TRBJ2-7; 10 nucleotides align to TRBD2. Looked up from germline, CDR1 is MGHRA and CDR2 is YSYEKL. V shed 4 bases and J 5 bases; nucleotides not matched to a gene: 14. CDR3 size: 17 residues. CDR3 DNA (partial): TGCGCCAGCAGCCCTCTCCCCTTAGCGGGAGGCGTCAACGAG. This codes for CASSPLPLAGGVNE. The full CDR3 protein reads CASSPLPLAGGVNEQYF.

In the case of this clone: The read stops 3 residues short of the end of the CDR3; the missing end is completed from the germline J gene. The chain links TRBV10-1 to TRBJ2-5, with 10 bases that match TRBD2. The CDR3 has 16 amino acids. The trim removed 0 bases at V and 3 bases at J, leaving 4 bases unmatched. The germline gives CDR1 WNHNN, CDR2 SYGVQD (reference sequence). The CDR3 spells CASSESLAGVEETQYF. The covered CDR3 bases are TGCGCCAGCAGTGAGTCGCTAGCGGGAGTGGAAGAGACC.

This clone was seen many times. With the read ending 3 residues before the CDR3 end, the germline J gene is used to fill in that end. The chain couples TRBV4-1 to TRBJ2-1; the match to TRBD2 covers 8 bases. The ends lost 6 bases at V and 3 bases at J; junction bases unmatched: 13. The germline V gene encodes CDR1 MGHRA and CDR2 YSYEKL. The CDR3 is 17 amino acids. The CDR3 spells CASSRGMGAGVYNEQFF. The CDR3 bases that were read are TGCGCCAGCAGTCGAGGGATGGGAGCGGGAGTCTACAATGAG.

There are many counts of this clone. The read falls 3 residues short of the CDR3 end, and the missing part is taken from the germline J gene. This chain links TRBV6-2 or TRBV6-3 with TRBJ2-1, with 7 bases matching TRBD2. The V gene's germline CDR1 is MNHEY and CDR2 SVGEGT. This CDR3 is 14 amino acids long. V lost 6 bases, J lost 5 bases, and 7 bases stayed unmatched. The part of the CDR3 DNA that was read is TGTGCCAGCAGCCGAAGACTAGCAAACAATGAG. Encoded protein: CASSRRLANNE. The CDR3 reads in full as CASSRRLANNEQFF.